The 17 T cell receptor beta chains in this list originate from one sample, sequenced in a study of shared T cell receptors in the human thymus. Libraries were prepared by immunoSEQ multiplex PCR; TCRdb keeps only in-frame clonotypes and omits some of them. The sample holds roughly 700,000 clones; around 89% are singletons and the top ten take around 0.0099%. These data were also filed under a second study, of human thymus T cells.

The sequenced sample was thymocytes. The receptors were gathered from a boy under two years old with a congenital heart defect.

The genes are TRBV7-8 and TRBJ1-5; no clear D. The CDR3 runs to 20 residues. The V end was cut by 5 bases, the J end by 2 bases, with 28 bases between. Germline lookup yields CDR1 SGHVS and CDR2 FQNEAQ. The CDR3 here is CASSEGGRPYHHMRNQPQHF. The CDR3 DNA follows: TGTGCCAGCAGCGAGGGAGGCAGGCCCTATCACCATATGCGCAATCAGCCCCAGCATTTT.

The chain has TRBV9 and TRBJ2-1; D is possibly TRBD2 (6 bases). Germline-derived CDR1 and CDR2 are SGDLS and YYNGEE. The V gene lost 4 bases and the J gene lost 3 bases, with 14 bases spanning the gap. This CDR3 is built from 15 residues. In nucleotides, the CDR3 is TGTGCCAGCAGCCCAGGAGGGGCTTTCTACAATGAGCAGTTCTTC. Protein sequence: CASSPGGAFYNEQFF.

The chain is built from TRBV5-1 and TRBJ2-3; 9 bases align to TRBD2. The CDR3 contains 17 residues. Germline CDR1 reads SGHRS; CDR2 reads YFSETQ. Germline trimming cut 3 bases from V and 6 bases from J; bases unmatched to any gene: 14. CDR3 DNA sequence: TGCGCCAGCAGCTCAACCACTAGCGGGCGAGCCCCGGATACGCAGTATTTT. It encodes CASSSTTSGRAPDTQYF.

The V gene is TRBV7-3, the J gene TRBJ2-6, with D unresolved. Germline loops: CDR1 SGHTA, CDR2 FQGTGA. V was clipped by 1 base and J by 2 bases, with 18 bases between them. This CDR3 has 19 amino acids. This CDR3 reads CASSLNISADCPGANVLTF. Written as DNA, the CDR3 is TGTGCCAGCAGCTTAAATATATCGGCAGACTGCCCTGGGGCCAACGTCCTGACTTTC.

The CDR3 DNA is TGTGCCTGGAGACGAGGGATTTGGGTCACAGATACGCAGTATTTT. This encodes CAWRRGIWVTDTQYF. This chain joins TRBV30 and TRBJ2-3; a possible D gene is TRBD2 (5 bases). The length of the CDR3 is 15 residues. Between the trimmed V and J ends, which lost 3 bases and 2 bases, there was a span of 15 bases. The germline V gene has CDR1 GTSNPN and CDR2 SVGIG (reference sequence).

In DNA, the CDR3 is TGCGCCAGCAGCTTGACGACCGACAGGGTAAAGTTCTTC. Its protein is CASSLTTDRVKFF. The chain carries TRBV5-1 and TRBJ2-1; TRBD1 agrees at 7 bases. Looked up from germline, CDR1 is SGHRS and CDR2 is YFSETQ. V lost 1 base, J lost 14 bases, and 9 bases stayed unmatched. The CDR3 spans 13 residues.

This chain joins TRBV6-1 and TRBJ2-7; D gene uncertain. Germline lookup yields CDR1 MNHNS and CDR2 SASEGT. The ends were cut back, 6 bases at V and 1 base at J, with 13 bases in the middle. The CDR3 is made up of 14 amino acids. CDR3 DNA sequence: TGTGCCAGCAGGCCAGAAGAACTATCCTACGAGCAGTACTTC. As protein: CASRPEELSYEQYF.

The V and J genes are TRBV4-3 and TRBJ2-7; the match to TRBD1 covers 7 bases. The CDR3 totals 15 residues. Germline trimming cut 2 bases from V and 5 bases from J; bases unmatched to any gene: 9. Germline loops: CDR1 LGHNA, CDR2 YSLEER. The chain's CDR3 is CASSQWAGGRDEQYF. The CDR3 DNA reads as TGCGCCAGCAGCCAATGGGCAGGGGGTCGGGACGAGCAGTACTTC.

The V gene is TRBV2, the J gene TRBJ2-7; perhaps TRBD1 as D (5 bases). Per the germline V gene, CDR1 is SNHLY and CDR2 is FYNNEI. The CDR3 runs 17 residues. Trimming took 6 bases from V and 3 from J, leaving 24 bases between them. CDR3 in DNA: TGTGCCAGCAGCCCTACCTATCCAGGGTCCGGGTTCTACGAGCAGTACTTC. Translating it yields CASSPTYPGSGFYEQYF. Filled out from reference TRBV2 and TRBJ2-7, the complete variable domain reads EPEVTQTPSHQVTQMGQEVILRCVPISNHLYFYWYRQILGQKVEFLVSFYNNEISEKSEIFDDQFSVERPDGSNFTLKIRSTKLEDSAMYFCASSPTYPGSGFYEQYFGPGTRLTVT.

This clone has only one observation. V gene TRBV5-1 combines with J gene TRBJ2-5, with 13 bases identical to TRBD2. V shed 4 bases and J 4 bases; nucleotides not matched to a gene: 10. Germline V gene lookup returns CDR1 SGHRS and CDR2 YFSETQ. CDR3 length equals 17 residues. CDR3: CASSPGLAGRGGETQYF. CDR3 coding DNA: TGCGCCAGCAGCCCGGGACTAGCGGGGCGGGGGGGAGAGACCCAGTACTTC.

V is TRBV6-1 and J is TRBJ2-7; 11 positions agree with TRBD1. The CDR3 runs 15 residues. J was trimmed by 3 bases and V by 7 bases; bases with no gene match: 8. The V gene's germline CDR1 is MNHNS and CDR2 SASEGT. The CDR3 loop is CASTNSGTGGYEQYF. The CDR3 DNA reads TGTGCCAGCACTAACTCAGGGACAGGGGGCTACGAGCAGTACTTC.

The chain couples TRBV28 to TRBJ1-1, with 9 bases aligning to TRBD1. The J segment lost 5 bases and the V segment lost 7 bases, leaving 8 bases of the junction unmatched. The CDR3 runs to 14 residues. Germline V lookup: CDR1 MDHEN, CDR2 SYDVKM. CDR3: CASTPDRGGTEAFF. The CDR3 DNA reads TGTGCCAGCACCCCGGACAGGGGAGGAACTGAAGCTTTCTTT.

The chain couples TRBV27 to TRBJ2-7, with 11 bases lining up with TRBD2. V was pared by 5 bases and J by 3 bases, with 12 bases of the junction left unmatched. This CDR3 spans 17 amino acids. Germline values: CDR1 MNHEY, CDR2 SMNVEV (reference sequence). The CDR3 DNA sequence: TGTGCCAGCAGTCCAGAGAGGACTAGCGGGTCGATCTACGAGCAGTACTTC. Encoded protein: CASSPERTSGSIYEQYF.

The chain has TRBV27 and TRBJ1-1; possible D gene TRBD1, 6 bases. The length of the CDR3 is 14 residues. Trimming removed 7 bases at V and 3 bases at J, with 15 bases between. Looked up from germline, CDR1 is MNHEY and CDR2 is SMNVEV (reference sequence). Here the CDR3 reads CASTLRGGDTEAFF. In DNA, the CDR3 is TGTGCCAGCACCTTAAGAGGGGGGGACACTGAAGCTTTCTTT.

The J gene is TRBJ2-7, the V gene TRBV5-6; 10 nucleotides line up with TRBD1. Germline-derived CDR1 and CDR2 are SGHDT and YYEEEE. J was trimmed by 3 bases and V by 3 bases; bases with no gene match: 3. This CDR3 has 14 residues. In DNA, the CDR3 is TGTGCCAGCAGCTACCGGGACAGGGGCTACGAGCAGTACTTC. Amino acid sequence: CASSYRDRGYEQYF.

The chain employs TRBV11-3 and TRBJ1-3, with no clear D. Germline V gives CDR1 SGHNT, CDR2 YENEEA. The germline V and J ends were trimmed by 6 bases and 0 bases, with 12 bases remaining between them. The CDR3 totals 15 residues. The CDR3 nucleotides read TGTGCCAGCAGAGTAGGAGGGCCCTCTGGAAACACCATATATTTT. It encodes CASRVGGPSGNTIYF.

The rearrangement links TRBV4-2 to TRBJ2-7; tentative D call: TRBD2 (6 bases). CDR1 and CDR2 (germline): LGHNA, YNFKEQ. Trimming took off 3 bases at V and 0 bases at J, with 18 bases between the two ends. The CDR3 sequence is 17 residues long. The CDR3 spells CASSQGRGLASSYEQYF. DNA for the CDR3: TGTGCCAGCAGCCAGGGCCGAGGGCTAGCGAGCTCCTACGAGCAGTACTTC.